These T cell receptor beta chains were read from a single sample in a study of blood T cell repertoires in COVID-19. Measured with immunoSEQ multiplex PCR; TCRdb has only the in-frame clones, and not every one. Of about 180,000 clones in the sample, 80% were seen once. The sequenced sample was peripheral blood. These receptors were collected from a man between 65 and 85 years old with active or convalescent COVID-19. The CDR3 runs from the conserved cysteine through the conserved F or W. The order of the fields is clone size, V gene, J gene, D gene, CDR3 DNA, CDR3 protein. A D gene is named only where the DNA matches it firmly. The listing skips clone size in some rows; elsewhere it reads once, few, many or a size class.

>.|TRBV6-5|TRBJ2-7|TRBD1
TGTGCCAGCAGTTACGGGGACAGGGGTCTGGAGCAGTACTTC
CASSYGDRGLEQYF
>.|TRBV9|TRBJ2-5|TRBD1
TGTGCCAGCAGCGTAGTAGCAGGACAGGGGGAGACCCAGTACTTC
CASSVVAGQGETQYF
>.|TRBV3-1/TRBV3-2|TRBJ2-4|.
TGTGCCAGCAGCCACCAGGTAGAGAACATTCAGTACTTC
CASSHQVENIQYF
>few|TRBV19|TRBJ1-1|TRBD1
TGTGCCAGTAGTAACGACAGGGGGAACACTGAAGCTTTCTTT
CASSNDRGNTEAFF
>.|TRBV7-2|TRBJ1-1|TRBD1
TGTGCCAGCAGCCCCGGACAGGGAAGCACTGAAGCTTTCTTT
CASSPGQGSTEAFF
>.|TRBV5-4|TRBJ2-1|TRBD2
TGTGCCAGCAGCTTTACTTTTGCTAGCGGGAGTTTGAATGAGCAGTTCTTC
CASSFTFASGSLNEQFF
>.|TRBV11-2|TRBJ2-5|TRBD2
TGTGCCAGCAGCTCCTCGGCGGGGGGGTCAGAGACCCAGTACTTC
CASSSSAGGSETQYF
>.|TRBV19|TRBJ1-2|TRBD1
TGTGCCAGTAGTCCGCGGACAGGGATGACCTTCTATGGCTACACCTTC
CASSPRTGMTFYGYTF
>.|TRBV11-2|TRBJ2-7|TRBD1
TGTGCCAGCAGCTCCCTGGGGACAGAAAGCTCCTACGAGCAGTACTTC
CASSSLGTESSYEQYF
>.|TRBV6-1|TRBJ2-1|TRBD2
TGTGCCAGCAGTGTTGGGACTAGCGGGAGCTACAATGAGCAGTTCTTC
CASSVGTSGSYNEQFF
>once|TRBV27|TRBJ2-6|TRBD2
TGTGCCAGCAAGCCGGCGGGAGCTGGGGCCAACGTCCTGACTTTC
CASKPAGAGANVLTF
>.|TRBV5-5|TRBJ2-7|.
TGTGCCAGCAGCTCCACATCGGGGTACGAGCAGTACTTC
CASSSTSGYEQYF
>.|TRBV5-1|TRBJ2-1|TRBD2
TGCGCCAGCAGCTTGGGGAGCGGGGGGTCCTACAATGAGCAGTTCTTC
CASSLGSGGSYNEQFF
>.|TRBV6-5|TRBJ2-4|.
TGTGCCAGCAGTTCAGGGACTAAAAACATTCAGTACTTC
CASSSGTKNIQYF
>.|TRBV19|TRBJ1-2|TRBD1
TGTGCCAGTAGTGCACAGGGGGACTATGGCTACACCTTC
CASSAQGDYGYTF
>.|TRBV6-5|TRBJ1-1|.
TGTGCCAGCAGTCCGAAAACAGCTATGAACACTGAAGCTTTCTTT
CASSPKTAMNTEAFF
>.|TRBV7-2|TRBJ2-5|TRBD2
TGTGCCAGCAGCTTAAGCGGGGCCCAAGAGACCCAGTACTTC
CASSLSGAQETQYF
>.|TRBV28|TRBJ1-5|TRBD1
TGTGCCAGCAGGAGACAGGGGGTCAGCAATCAGCCCCAGCATTTT
CASRRQGVSNQPQHF
>.|TRBV29-1|TRBJ2-5|.
TGCAGCGTTGGCAGTTCGCCACAAGAGACCCAGTACTTC
CSVGSSPQETQYF
>.|TRBV12-3/TRBV12-4|TRBJ1-1|.
TGTGCCAGCAGTTTGGAGGGGCCTGAAGCTTTCTTT
CASSLEGPEAFF
>once|TRBV5-4|TRBJ2-5|TRBD1
TGTGCCAGCAGCTTACAGGGGGCTCAAGAGACCCAGTACTTC
CASSLQGAQETQYF
>.|TRBV6-5|TRBJ2-3|.
TGTGCCAGCAGCAACAGGAGAGTTGCAGATACGCAGTATTTT
CASSNRRVADTQYF
>.|TRBV2|TRBJ1-1|.
TGTGCCAGCAGTCTTCAGGAGGCACGGACTGAAGCTTTCTTT
CASSLQEARTEAFF
>.|TRBV7-2|TRBJ1-5|TRBD1
TGTGCCAGCAGCTTAGCGCCGACAGGGGGTCAGCCCCAGCATTTT
CASSLAPTGGQPQHF
>.|TRBV12-3/TRBV12-4|TRBJ1-1|.
TGTGCCAGCAGTTTAGGACCGACTAGGGCTTTCTTT
CASSLGPTRAFF
>.|TRBV6-1|TRBJ2-1|.
TGTGCCTTAGCGCTGGGCAATGAGCAGTTCTTC
CALALGNEQFF
>.|TRBV7-3|TRBJ2-5|.
TGTGCCAGCAGCCCGACAGGGCGGGATTTTCAAGAGACCCAGTACTTC
CASSPTGRDFQETQYF
>once|TRBV7-9|TRBJ1-5|.
TGTGCCAGCAGCTTGGGCCTAAATCAGCCCCAGCATTTT
CASSLGLNQPQHF
>.|TRBV19|TRBJ1-5|TRBD1
TGTGCCAGTAGTATTGGGACAGCTAGCAATCAGCCCCAGCATTTT
CASSIGTASNQPQHF
>few|TRBV20-1|TRBJ1-2|.
TGCAGTGCTAGAGGGGAGAGTGGCTACACCTTC
CSARGESGYTF
>once|TRBV2|TRBJ1-2|.
TGTGCCAGCAGTTTGGACAGCCTTAACTATGGCTACACCTTC
CASSLDSLNYGYTF